This TCR beta chain is drawn from a study of early T cells in non-severe SARS-CoV-2 infection. On the study more broadly: Bulk RNA taken from unsorted whole blood was sequenced, leaving chains unpaired.

In its sample, this clonotype was seen a few times. Its antigen is undetermined. In the library, individual cDNA molecules carried attached unique molecular identifiers. TCRdb ran MiXCR on the 5' RACE reads and lists one entry per CDR3 protein. The sample consists of about 87,000 distinct CDR3 sequences, around 15% of them appearing once. Study-level findings and limits: The study's VDJdb matching favored anti-spike CD8 responses and missed private and CD4 specificities.

The specimen was whole blood. This receptor was identified in an adult who was a healthcare worker with PCR-confirmed SARS-CoV-2 infection or an uninfected control (not recorded which).

CDR3 sequence: CASSLGSGEGATDTQYF. CDR3 DNA: TGTGCCAGCAGTTTAGGTTCAGGTGAAGGAGCCACAGATACGCAGTATTTT. The rearrangement links TRBV28 to TRBJ2-3; no clear D gene. Trimming took 2 bases from V and 2 from J, leaving 17 bases between them. CDR1 is MDHEN and CDR2 is SYDVKM in the germline V gene. This CDR3 region has 17 residues.